This T cell receptor (beta chain) was retrieved from a study of blood T cell repertoires in COVID-19. Across the study: From T cells, B-cell-depleted T cells, or PBMCs came the material, which was cDNA or gDNA.

The CDR3 runs to 15 residues. Germline lookup yields CDR1 MDHEN and CDR2 SYDVKM. The ends were cut back, 3 bases at V and 5 bases at J, with 16 bases in the middle. Libraries were prepared by immunoSEQ multiplex PCR; TCRdb keeps only in-frame clonotypes and omits some of them. The sample lists around 170,000 clones; around 86% were seen once. The sample was peripheral blood. The TCR sequence derives from a woman aged 25 to 39 with active or convalescent COVID-19. The V call is TRBV28, the J call TRBJ2-5; a possible D gene is TRBD1 (5 bases). The CDR3 sequence is CASSLGPRRAETQYF. The CDR3 DNA reads as TGTGCCAGCAGTTTGGGGCCCCGTAGGGCGGAGACCCAGTACTTC. The full variable domain, rest sourced from reference TRBV28 and TRBJ2-5, is DVKVTQSSRYLVKRTGEKVFLECVQDMDHENMFWYRQDPGLGLRLIYFSYDVKMKEKGDIPEGYSVSREKKERFSLILESASTNQTSMYLCASSLGPRRAETQYFGPGTRLLVL.